This T cell receptor (beta chain) was obtained from a study of graft-versus-host responses after intestinal transplantation (dated by TCRdb to the early 2020s). Concerning the study at large: The transplants that recipients got were multivisceral, liver-intestinal, or isolated intestinal. Every recipient was given anti-thymocyte globulin induction, followed by around three years of maintenance tacrolimus and steroids. After intestinal transplantation, graft-versus-host and host-versus-graft alloreactive T cell clones in the graft, circulation and bone marrow were tracked using bulk TCR-beta CDR3 sequencing. To identify alloreactive clones, pre-transplant mixed lymphocyte reaction products were sequenced and compared with unstimulated pre-transplant donor and recipient T cells. The cohort enrolled 24 intestinal transplant recipients, one of whom was a retransplant, and 3 patients without pretransplant specimens were excluded. A peak of at least 4% donor T cells among recipient peripheral blood mononuclear cells was the definition used for donor T cell macrochimerism. Samples from a few later patients were sequenced in-house on an Illumina MiSeq with MiXCR processing rather than by the commercial service. Results and caveats for the whole study, not just this receptor: Early after transplant, peak levels of circulating GvH clones were found to be associated with declines in HvG clones. The relatively low number and heterogeneity of intestinal transplant patients limited the conclusions. Patients with donor T cell macrochimerism had high GvH to HvG T cell clonal ratios in their allografts. GvH clones were detected in recipient bone marrow, and some appeared earlier in ileal mucosa or blood, consistent with an intestinal mucosal origin.

Libraries were made using the immunoSEQ multiplex PCR assay. For most patients, genomic DNA was isolated with the Qiagen DNeasy Blood and Tissue Kit and shipped frozen to Adaptive Biotechnologies for TCR sequencing. For most patients, genomic DNA was subjected to high-throughput TCR-beta CDR3 sequencing by Adaptive Biotechnologies. On the study's bioinformatics: TCR sequencing data were retrieved from Adaptive's ImmunoSEQ software for 15 to 20 patients, whereas a few other patients were processed with MiXCR and VDJtools. To correct CD4 versus CD8 sorting errors, any sequence found in both subsets at a frequency ratio below 5:1 was removed. CDR3 nucleotide sequences shared by donor and recipient were removed because the origin of these sequences could not be assigned. To count as alloreactive, a clone needed at least 2-fold expansion over unstimulated cells and a minimum CFSE-low frequency of 0.002% (template counts) or 0.001% (read counts). Mappable clones were those detected in sequenced pre-transplant spleen, lymph node, or MLR CFSE-low populations of the donor or recipient. Cumulative frequency of alloreactive clones was calculated as a percentage of all sequences weighted by copy number. The table comes from immuneACCESS by way of TCRdb, which keeps in-frame sequences with V and J called. Part of the clones is missing from these tables; in studies checked, under half for an unresolved V gene and the rest for unknown reasons. V and J calls and clone size come straight from that table; D and trimming were deduced from the DNA. The sample table records around 40,000 clones; approximately 95% of these occur just once. Clones ranked in the top ten supply around 0.53% of the sample.

Including the terminal cysteine and phenylalanine, the CDR3 comprises 18 residues. Left in the record is the CDR3 DNA by itself, 54 bases read in frame from the first base. At the junction V is shortened by 0 bases and J by 0 bases, with 15 bases in between. Reading the germline V gene gives CDR1 LGHNA and CDR2 YSLEER. Regarding this clone: What antigen it recognizes has not been identified. The input lacks base qualities; no much larger clone sits a single base away.

The meaning of the sample's time point label: cells obtained before transplantation from donor or recipient. CD3+CD4+ and CD3+CD8+ populations were FACS-sorted from unstimulated pre-transplant donor and recipient cells taken from spleen or lymph nodes. The chain is encoded by TRBV4-3 joined to TRBJ1-3; D gene: possibly TRBD1, on 6 matching bases. Sequencing used unstimulated CD8+ T cells sorted from spleen or lymph node cells, obtained before transplant. The clonotype comes from a human donor who was the organ donor for an intestinal transplant. The CDR3 is CASSQDRTAWSSGNTIYF. The nucleotide sequence is given as TGCGCCAGCAGCCAAGATCGGACAGCCTGGAGCTCTGGAAACACCATATATTTT.